This TCR beta chain was observed in a study of blood T cell repertoires in COVID-19. Study-level background: PBMCs, B-cell-depleted T cells, or T cells were the source of the cDNA or gDNA that made up the material.

Authors' data handling: Amplification from reference gene primers served as the basis for estimated nucleated cell counts. Sequencing was performed with immunoSEQ multiplex PCR; in TCRdb, only in-frame clones are kept and a portion is missing. The D gene and trimming were derived from the DNA, and the V and J assignments and clone size from that table. The sample shows about 55,000 clones, approximately 85% of them seen only once. This clonotype was obtained from a human donor in a cohort sampled during active COVID-19. Sample: peripheral blood.

The CDR3 reads CATSTGTSGRAENEQFF. The CDR3 nucleotides are TGTGCCACCAGCACCGGGACTAGCGGGAGGGCCGAAAATGAGCAGTTCTTC. The chain has TRBV15 and TRBJ2-1; the match to TRBD2 covers 16 bases. The germline V gene has CDR1 LNHNV and CDR2 YYDKDF (reference sequence). The length of the CDR3 is 17 residues. Trimming at V came to 4 bases and at J to 7 bases, leaving 7 bases not matched to a gene.